The 12 T cell receptor beta chains presented below share a single source sample, sequenced in a study of lymphopenia after photon versus proton radiotherapy. Only in-frame clones appear in the TCRdb table, and some are missing; sequencing was by immunoSEQ multiplex PCR. The table lists roughly 29,000 clones, about nine tenths of them singletons. The sample consisted of peripheral blood, taken from a patient treated with proton-based radiotherapy. The receptors originated from a woman in her sixties or seventies with cholangiocarcinoma. Some clones in this sample may be carry-over from other donors' samples.

The gene calls are TRBV21-1 and TRBJ1-2. TRBV21-1 is an annotated pseudogene. The CDR3 runs 14 residues. This CDR3 reads CASSRQGGGYGYTF. The CDR3 DNA reads TGTGCCAGCAGCCGTCAGGGAGGGGGTTATGGCTACACCTTC.

The V and J genes are TRBV11-2 and TRBJ2-7; either TRBD1 or TRBD2 may fit D (5 bases each). V was shortened by 1 base and J by 3 bases, with 10 bases between the two germline ends. The CDR3 is made up of 14 amino acids. CDR1 is SGHAT, CDR2 FQNNGV, per germline. CDR3 residues: CASSLGGRGYEQYF. CDR3 in DNA: TGTGCCAGCAGCTTAGGGGGGAGAGGCTACGAGCAGTACTTC. Variable domain in full (rest from reference TRBV11-2 and TRBJ2-7): EAGVAQSPRYKIIEKRQSVAFWCNPISGHATLYWYQQILGQGPKLLIQFQNNGVVDDSQLPKDRFSAERLKGVDSTLKIQPAKLEDSAVYLCASSLGGRGYEQYFGPGTRLTVT.

The gene calls are TRBV14 and TRBJ2-7; D may be TRBD1 (6 bases). V dropped 4 bases and J dropped 8 bases, with 18 bases sitting between them. Germline V gene lookup returns CDR1 SGHDN and CDR2 FVKESK. CDR3 length equals 14 residues. The CDR3 DNA reads as TGTGCCAGCAGCCTACAGGGATGGGATAGGAAGCAGTACTTC. Residues: CASSLQGWDRKQYF.

The J gene is TRBJ2-7, the V gene TRBV7-2; 11 bases fit TRBD2. The V gene end was trimmed by 3 bases and the J gene end by 3 bases; junction bases not matched to a gene: 4. This CDR3 is 15 amino acids long. The germline V gene has CDR1 SGHTA and CDR2 FQGNSA. The CDR3 DNA sequence: TGTGCCAGCAGCTTGAGACTAGCGGGATTCTACGAGCAGTACTTC. The encoded protein is CASSLRLAGFYEQYF.

The chain combines TRBV10-3 with TRBJ1-2, with 7 bases lining up with TRBD1. The V and J ends lost 6 bases and 0 bases, in that order; junction bases with no gene match: 4. Germline CDR1 is ENHRY and CDR2 is SYGVKD. The CDR3 consists of 14 residues. CDR3 in DNA: TGTGCCATCAGGGAGACAGGGACTAACTATGGCTACACCTTC. Translated: CAIRETGTNYGYTF.

The rearrangement joins TRBV5-1 to TRBJ2-3, with D perhaps TRBD1 (6 bases). Germline CDR1 is SGHRS and CDR2 is YFSETQ. This CDR3 is 14 amino acids long. With 4 bases removed from V and 1 base from J, the gap between germline ends came to 10 bases. CDR3 amino acids: CASSPGHRTDTQYF. The CDR3 DNA sequence: TGCGCCAGCAGCCCGGGACATCGCACAGATACGCAGTATTTT.

This rearrangement joins TRBV18 to TRBJ1-5, with 7 bases lining up with TRBD1. V shed 6 bases, J shed 0 bases, and the junction held 11 bases outside the gene matches. The CDR3 totals 17 residues. Per the germline V gene, CDR1 is KGHSH and CDR2 is LQKENI. CDR3 sequence: CASSLGQARYSNQPQHF. The CDR3 DNA sequence: TGTGCCAGCTCTCTAGGACAGGCTCGTTATAGCAATCAGCCCCAGCATTTT.

The rearrangement joins TRBV6-5 to TRBJ1-2; perhaps TRBD1 as D (5 bases). The ends were cut back, 2 bases at V and 1 base at J, with 5 bases in the middle. The V gene's germline CDR1 is MNHEY and CDR2 SVGAGI. The CDR3 extends over 13 amino acids. CDR3 bases: TGTGCCAGCAGTTACGGGGGTAACTATGGCTACACCTTC. This translates into CASSYGGNYGYTF.

The J gene is TRBJ2-5, the V gene TRBV18; a weak D match, TRBD1 (6 bases). The V end was cut by 1 base, the J end by 5 bases, with 11 bases between. The germline V gene encodes CDR1 KGHSH and CDR2 LQKENI. This CDR3 is built from 14 residues. CDR3 DNA: TGTGCCAGCTCACCACAGGGGGTCGGGGAGACCCAGTACTTC. Protein product: CASSPQGVGETQYF.

This clone turned up a few times. V usage is TRBV6-5 and J usage is TRBJ2-1; weak D call: TRBD2 (6 bases). The CDR3 spans 16 residues. Per the germline V gene, CDR1 is MNHEY and CDR2 is SVGAGI. Between the trimmed V and J ends, which lost 0 bases and 0 bases, there was a span of 9 bases. CDR3 nucleotides: TGTGCCAGCAGTTACTCCTCCGGGAGCTCCTACAATGAGCAGTTCTTC. Amino acid sequence: CASSYSSGSSYNEQFF.

This clone was counted ten times or more. The chain joins TRBV18 to TRBJ2-3; D remains unclear. V was shortened by 4 bases and J by 4 bases, with 12 bases between the two germline ends. The germline V gene has CDR1 KGHSH and CDR2 LQKENI. CDR3 length: 14 residues. CDR3: CASSHTQHADTQYF. As DNA, the CDR3 is TGTGCCAGCTCACACACCCAACACGCAGATACGCAGTATTTT.

The chain has TRBV18 and TRBJ1-1; TRBD1 matches 8 bases. The trim removed 8 bases at V and 1 base at J, leaving 6 bases unmatched. From germline, CDR1 is KGHSH and CDR2 LQKENI. This CDR3 has 14 residues. The CDR3 nucleotides read TGTGCCAGCACTCGACAGGGGTCGAACACTGAAGCTTTCTTT. Its protein is CASTRQGSNTEAFF.